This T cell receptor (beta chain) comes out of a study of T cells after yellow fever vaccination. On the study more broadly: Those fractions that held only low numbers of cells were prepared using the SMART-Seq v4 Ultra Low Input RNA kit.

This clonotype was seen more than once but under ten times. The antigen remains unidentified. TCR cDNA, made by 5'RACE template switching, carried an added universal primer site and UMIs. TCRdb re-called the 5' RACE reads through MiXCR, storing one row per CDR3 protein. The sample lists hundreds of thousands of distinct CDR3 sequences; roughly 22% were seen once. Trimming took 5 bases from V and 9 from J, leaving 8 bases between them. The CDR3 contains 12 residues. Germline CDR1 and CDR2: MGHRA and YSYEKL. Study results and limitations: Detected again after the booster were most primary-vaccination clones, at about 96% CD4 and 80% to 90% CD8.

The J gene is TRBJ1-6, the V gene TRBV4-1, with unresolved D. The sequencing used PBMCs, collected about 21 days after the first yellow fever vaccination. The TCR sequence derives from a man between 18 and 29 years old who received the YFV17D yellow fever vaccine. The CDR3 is CASSTVASPLHF. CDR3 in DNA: TGCGCCAGCAGCACTGTGGCTTCACCCCTCCACTTT.